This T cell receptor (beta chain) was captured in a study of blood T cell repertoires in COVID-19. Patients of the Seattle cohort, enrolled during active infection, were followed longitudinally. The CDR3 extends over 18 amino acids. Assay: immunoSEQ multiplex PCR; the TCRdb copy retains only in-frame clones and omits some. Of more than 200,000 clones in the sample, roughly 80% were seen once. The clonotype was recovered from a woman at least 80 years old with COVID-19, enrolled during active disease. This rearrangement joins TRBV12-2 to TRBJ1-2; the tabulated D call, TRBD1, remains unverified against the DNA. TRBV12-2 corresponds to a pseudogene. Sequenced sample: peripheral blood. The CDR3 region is CASRLVGDNREIDYGYTF. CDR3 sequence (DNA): TGTGCAAGTCGCTTAGTAGGGGACAACAGGGAGATAGACTATGGCTACACCTTC.